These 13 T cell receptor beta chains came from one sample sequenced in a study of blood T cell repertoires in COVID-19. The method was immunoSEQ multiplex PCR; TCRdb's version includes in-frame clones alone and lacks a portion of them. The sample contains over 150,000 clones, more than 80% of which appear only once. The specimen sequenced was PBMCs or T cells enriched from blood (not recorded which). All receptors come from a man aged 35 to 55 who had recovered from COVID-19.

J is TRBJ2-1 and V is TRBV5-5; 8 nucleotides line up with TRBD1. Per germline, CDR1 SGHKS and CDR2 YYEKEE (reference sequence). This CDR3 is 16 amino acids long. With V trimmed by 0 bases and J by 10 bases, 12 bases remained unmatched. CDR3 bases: TGTGCCAGCAGCTTGGTGCCGACAGGGGAGGTAGGGGAGCAGTTCTTC. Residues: CASSLVPTGEVGEQFF.

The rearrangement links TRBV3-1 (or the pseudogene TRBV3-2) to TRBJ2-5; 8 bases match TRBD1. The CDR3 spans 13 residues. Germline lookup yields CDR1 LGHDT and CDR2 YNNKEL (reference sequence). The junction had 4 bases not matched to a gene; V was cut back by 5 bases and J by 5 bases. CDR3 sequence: CASSWTGWETQYF. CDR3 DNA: TGTGCCAGCAGCTGGACAGGGTGGGAGACCCAGTACTTC.

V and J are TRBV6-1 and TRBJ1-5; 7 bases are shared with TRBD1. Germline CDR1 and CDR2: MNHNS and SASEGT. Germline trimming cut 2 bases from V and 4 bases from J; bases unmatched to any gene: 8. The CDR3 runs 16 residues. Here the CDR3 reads CASSEFETGYNQPQHF. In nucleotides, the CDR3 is TGTGCCAGCAGTGAATTCGAGACAGGGTATAATCAGCCCCAGCATTTT.

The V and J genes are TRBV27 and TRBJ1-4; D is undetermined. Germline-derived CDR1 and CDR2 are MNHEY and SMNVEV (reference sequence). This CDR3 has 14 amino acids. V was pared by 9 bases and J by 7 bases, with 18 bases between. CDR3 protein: CASRGLVWGEKLFF. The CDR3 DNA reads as TGTGCCAGTCGGGGTTTGGTCTGGGGTGAAAAACTGTTTTTT.

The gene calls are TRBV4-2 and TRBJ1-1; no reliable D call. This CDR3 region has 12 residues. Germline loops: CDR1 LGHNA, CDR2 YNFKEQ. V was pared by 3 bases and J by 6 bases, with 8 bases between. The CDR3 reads CASSHGGSEAFF. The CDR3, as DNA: TGTGCCAGCAGCCATGGTGGCTCTGAAGCTTTCTTT.

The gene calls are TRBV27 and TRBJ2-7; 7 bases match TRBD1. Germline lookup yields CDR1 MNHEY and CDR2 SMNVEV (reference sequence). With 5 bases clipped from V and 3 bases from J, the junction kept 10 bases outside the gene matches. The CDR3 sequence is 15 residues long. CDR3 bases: TGTGCCAGCAGTCCCTCAGGGGGTAACAACTACGAGCAGTACTTC. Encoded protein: CASSPSGGNNYEQYF.

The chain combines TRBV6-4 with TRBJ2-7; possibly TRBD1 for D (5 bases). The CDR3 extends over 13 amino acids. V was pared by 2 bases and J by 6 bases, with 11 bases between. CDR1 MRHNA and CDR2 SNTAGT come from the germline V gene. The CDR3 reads CASSDSWQGEQYF. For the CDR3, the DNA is TGTGCCAGCAGTGACAGTTGGCAGGGCGAGCAGTACTTC.

CDR3 region: CASSSGLALYEQYF. The CDR3 coding sequence is TGCGCCAGCAGCTCGGGACTAGCTCTCTACGAGCAGTACTTC. The chain links TRBV5-1 to TRBJ2-7, with 9 nucleotides matching TRBD2. CDR1 and CDR2 (germline): SGHRS, YFSETQ. The CDR3 is made up of 14 amino acids. Trimming took 3 bases from V and 3 from J; bases not matched to a gene: 4.

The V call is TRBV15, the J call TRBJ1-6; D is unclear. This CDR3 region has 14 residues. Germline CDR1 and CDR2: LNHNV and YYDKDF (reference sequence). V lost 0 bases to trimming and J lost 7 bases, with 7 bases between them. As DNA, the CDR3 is TGTGCCACCAGCAGAGATCAACGGAATTCACCCCTCCACTTT. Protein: CATSRDQRNSPLHF.

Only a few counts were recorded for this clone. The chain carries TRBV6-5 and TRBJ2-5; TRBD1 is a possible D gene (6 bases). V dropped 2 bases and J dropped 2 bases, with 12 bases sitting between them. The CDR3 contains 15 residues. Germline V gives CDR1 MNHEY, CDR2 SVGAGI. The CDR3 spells CASSYTTDSQETQYF. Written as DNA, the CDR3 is TGTGCCAGCAGTTACACAACGGACAGTCAAGAGACCCAGTACTTC.

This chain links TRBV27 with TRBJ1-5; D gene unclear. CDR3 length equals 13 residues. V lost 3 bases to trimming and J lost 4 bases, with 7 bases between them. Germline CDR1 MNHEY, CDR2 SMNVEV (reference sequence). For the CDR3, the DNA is TGTGCCAGCAGTTTGTTGGCTAATCAGCCCCAGCATTTT. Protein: CASSLLANQPQHF.

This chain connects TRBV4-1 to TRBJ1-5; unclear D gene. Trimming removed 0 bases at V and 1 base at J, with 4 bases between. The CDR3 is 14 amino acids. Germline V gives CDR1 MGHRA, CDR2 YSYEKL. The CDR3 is CASSQEGSNQPQHF. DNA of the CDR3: TGCGCCAGCAGCCAAGAGGGCAGCAATCAGCCCCAGCATTTT.

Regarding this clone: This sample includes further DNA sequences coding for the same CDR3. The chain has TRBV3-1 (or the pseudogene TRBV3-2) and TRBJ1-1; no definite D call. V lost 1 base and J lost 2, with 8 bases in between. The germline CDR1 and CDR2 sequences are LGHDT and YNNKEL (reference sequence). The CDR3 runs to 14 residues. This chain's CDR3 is CASSQVAGNTEAFF. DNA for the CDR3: TGTGCCAGCAGCCAAGTTGCGGGAAACACTGAAGCTTTCTTT.